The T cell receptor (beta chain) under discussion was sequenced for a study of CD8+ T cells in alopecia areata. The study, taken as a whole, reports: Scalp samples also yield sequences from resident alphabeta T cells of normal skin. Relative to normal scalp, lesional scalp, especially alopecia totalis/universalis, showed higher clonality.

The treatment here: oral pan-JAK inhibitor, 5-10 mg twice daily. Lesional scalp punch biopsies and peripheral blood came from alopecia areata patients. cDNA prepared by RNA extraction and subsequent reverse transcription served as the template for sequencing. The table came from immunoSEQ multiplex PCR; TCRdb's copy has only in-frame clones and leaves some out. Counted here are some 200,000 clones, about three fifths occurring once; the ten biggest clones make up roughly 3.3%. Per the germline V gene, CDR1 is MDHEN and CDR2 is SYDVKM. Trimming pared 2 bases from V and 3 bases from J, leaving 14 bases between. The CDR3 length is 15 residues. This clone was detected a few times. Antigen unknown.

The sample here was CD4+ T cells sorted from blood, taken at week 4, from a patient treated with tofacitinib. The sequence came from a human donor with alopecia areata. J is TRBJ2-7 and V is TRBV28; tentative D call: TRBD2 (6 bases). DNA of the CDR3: TGTGCCAGCAGTTTAAGGTCGGGACTGAGCTACGAGCAGTACTTC. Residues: CASSLRSGLSYEQYF.